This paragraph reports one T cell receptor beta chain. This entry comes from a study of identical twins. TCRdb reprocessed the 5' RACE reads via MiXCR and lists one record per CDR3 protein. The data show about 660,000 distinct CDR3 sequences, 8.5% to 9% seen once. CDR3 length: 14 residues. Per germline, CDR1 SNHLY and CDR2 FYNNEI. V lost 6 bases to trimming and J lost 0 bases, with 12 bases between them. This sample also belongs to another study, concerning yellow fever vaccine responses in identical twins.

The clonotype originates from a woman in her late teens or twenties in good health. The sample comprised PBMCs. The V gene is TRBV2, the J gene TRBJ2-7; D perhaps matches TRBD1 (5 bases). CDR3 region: CASRETGPSYEQYF. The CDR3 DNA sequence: TGTGCCAGCAGAGAAACAGGTCCCTCCTACGAGCAGTACTTC.